A single sample is the source of the 14 T cell receptor beta chains below, sequenced in a study of T cell clonality in common variable immunodeficiency. General study results and limits: In common variable immunodeficiency, TCR beta chains reportedly carried fewer deletions and N-nucleotide insertions.

The table came from immunoSEQ multiplex PCR; TCRdb's copy has only in-frame clones and leaves some out. The sample holds about 7,000 clones, and no clone turns up only once. Which antigens these TCRs recognize remains unknown. Sequences were obtained from peripheral blood mononuclear cells. These receptors were collected from a human donor with common variable immunodeficiency.

This clone is judged medium-sized. The CDR3 end falls 3 residues outside the read, so it is completed with the germline J gene. V gene TRBV20-1 combines with J gene TRBJ2-1; TRBD1 aligns across 11 bases. Germline lookup yields CDR1 DFQATT and CDR2 SNEGSKA (reference sequence). The CDR3 extends over 16 amino acids. J lost 8 bases, V lost 5 bases, and 14 bases had no gene match. CDR3: CSAYILWTGGADEQFF. Partial CDR3 DNA: TGCAGTGCTTATATCCTTTGGACAGGGGGCGCGGATGAG.

This clone was recorded many times. Read coverage stops 3 residues before the CDR3 terminus; the germline J gene supplies the remainder. The genes are TRBV2 and TRBJ1-6; D is perhaps TRBD1 (5 bases). The CDR3 has 13 amino acids. Looked up from germline, CDR1 is SNHLY and CDR2 is FYNNEI. The CDR3 spells CASSDKGDYTLHF. The CDR3 DNA, read in part, is TGTGCCAGCAGTGATAAAGGGGATTACACC.

This clone was detected a few times. The read finishes 3 residues shy of the CDR3 end, and the germline J gene is used to complete it. This sample includes further DNA sequences coding for the same CDR3. The chain recombines TRBV19 with TRBJ2-7; 13 bases align to TRBD2. There are 14 residues in the CDR3. Trimming removed 8 bases from V and 3 bases from J; junction bases left unmatched: 4. Germline V gives CDR1 LNHDA, CDR2 SQIVND (reference sequence). The CDR3 is CASSGTSGDYEQYF. The part of the CDR3 DNA that was read is TGTGCCAGTTCCGGGACTAGCGGGGACTACGAG.

A remark on this clone: The missing CDR3 end, 3 residues past where the read stops, is filled in from the germline J gene. The V gene is TRBV5-1, the J gene TRBJ2-5; 10 nucleotides match TRBD2. This CDR3 contains 17 residues. Germline-derived CDR1 and CDR2 are SGHRS and YFSETQ. V lost 1 base, J lost 5 bases, and 11 bases stayed unmatched. CDR3 bases read: TGCGCCAGCAGCTTGCGACCCCTAGCGGGAGAATGGGAGACC. It translates to CASSLRPLAGEWET. In full, the CDR3 is CASSLRPLAGEWETQYF.

This clone is labeled medium-sized. Read coverage stops 3 residues before the CDR3 terminus; the germline J gene supplies the remainder. The J gene is TRBJ2-1, the V gene TRBV24-1, with TRBD2 matching 7 bases. Looked up from germline, CDR1 is KGHDR and CDR2 is SFDVKD. This CDR3 has 16 residues. V gave up 0 bases and J gave up 2 bases; unmatched junction bases: 3. This CDR3 reads CATSDLAGETYNEQFF. CDR3 DNA, as far as it was read: TGTGCCACCAGTGATTTGGCGGGGGAGACCTACAATGAG.

The table lists this clone with a few counts. The read terminates 3 residues before the CDR3 end, so the remaining end is supplied by the germline J gene. V is TRBV5-6 and J is TRBJ1-5, with D perhaps matching TRBD1 (6 bases). The CDR3 contains 14 residues. V was cut by 3 bases and J by 7 bases, with 14 bases left in between. CDR1 SGHDT and CDR2 YYEEEE come from the germline V gene. The CDR3 sequence is CASSSTGPGQPQHF. CDR3 bases read: TGTGCCAGCAGCTCGACAGGTCCGGGACAGCCC.

There are many counts of this clone. The missing CDR3 end, 3 residues past where the read stops, is filled in from the germline J gene. The chain employs TRBV7-3 and TRBJ2-7, with 7 nucleotides matching TRBD2. Germline lookup yields CDR1 SGHTA and CDR2 FQGTGA. J gave up 6 bases and V 0 bases, and 2 bases lay outside the gene matches. The CDR3 extends over 13 amino acids. CDR3 DNA, as far as it was read: TGTGCCAGCAGCTTAACGGCGGGGGTCGAG. Protein: CASSLTAGVE. The full CDR3 reads CASSLTAGVEQYF.

In regard to this clone: The missing CDR3 end, 3 residues past where the read stops, is filled in from the germline J gene. The J gene is TRBJ1-5, the V gene TRBV19; 7 bases are shared with TRBD1. The CDR3 is made up of 15 amino acids. Germline lookup yields CDR1 LNHDA and CDR2 SQIVND (reference sequence). Trimming took 5 bases from V and 4 from J; bases not matched to a gene: 8. The CDR3 protein is CASSLTGTPNQPQHF. The covered CDR3 bases are TGTGCCAGTAGTTTGACAGGGACCCCGAATCAGCCC. Together with reference TRBV19 and TRBJ1-5, the CDR3 gives the full variable domain: DGGITQSPKYLFRKEGQNVTLSCEQNLNHDAMYWYRQDPGQGLRLIYYSQIVNDFQKGDIAEGYSVSREKKESFPLTVTSAQKNPTAFYLCASSLTGTPNQPQHFGDGTRLSIL.

This clone was found a few times. The read gets to within 3 residues of the CDR3 end, and the germline J gene fills in the rest. Other DNA sequences from this sample encode an identical CDR3 as well. This chain uses TRBV7-9 with TRBJ2-1; 11 positions agree with TRBD2. V lost 9 bases to trimming and J lost 5 bases; unmatched junction nucleotides: 9. The CDR3 length is 15 residues. Germline CDR1 is SEHNR and CDR2 is FQNEAQ (reference sequence). The CDR3 here is CASSTGTSGDNEQFF. The part of the CDR3 DNA that was read is TGTGCCAGTAGCACCGGGACTAGCGGTGACAATGAG.

Worth noting for this clone: The missing CDR3 end, 3 residues past where the read stops, is filled in from the germline J gene. V usage is TRBV10-2 and J usage is TRBJ2-5; TRBD2 might be the D (6 bases). The CDR3 totals 17 residues. V lost 6 bases and J 1 base, leaving 21 bases between the germline ends. The germline V gene has CDR1 WSHSY and CDR2 SAAADI. The CDR3 is CASRAGGSDSVQETQYF. Partial CDR3 DNA: TGCGCCAGCAGAGCTGGAGGGTCGGATAGTGTCCAAGAGACC.

A few counts support this clone. The CDR3 goes on 3 residues after the read ends, and that part is filled in from the germline J gene. The J gene is TRBJ2-3, the V gene TRBV19, with 11 nucleotides matching TRBD2. V was clipped by 4 bases and J by 4 bases; unmatched bases: 7. Germline CDR1 LNHDA, CDR2 SQIVND (reference sequence). The CDR3 has 16 residues. This chain's CDR3 is CASSKSSGRNADTQYF. Partial CDR3 DNA: TGTGCCAGTAGTAAATCTAGCGGGAGGAATGCAGATACG.

This clone is termed medium-sized. The DNA ends 3 residues before the CDR3 does, and the rest of the CDR3 is filled in from the germline J gene. The J gene is TRBJ2-2, the V gene TRBV15, with 9 bases lining up with TRBD2. V dropped 6 bases and J dropped 6; count of bases not matched to a gene: 5. The V gene's germline CDR1 is LNHNV and CDR2 YYDKDF (reference sequence). The CDR3 has 14 amino acids. Incomplete CDR3 DNA: TGTGCCACCAGGGGGGCGGGAGGGCCCGGGGAG. This gives the protein CATRGAGGPGE. From start to end, the CDR3 is CATRGAGGPGELFF. The full variable domain, with the rest looked up from reference TRBV15 and TRBJ2-2, is DAMVIQNPRYQVTQFGKPVTLSCSQTLNHNVMYWYQQKSSQAPKLLFHYYDKDFNNEADTPDNFQSRRPNTSFCFLDIRSPGLGDTAMYLCATRGAGGPGELFFGEGSRLTVL.

The sample holds a few counts of this clone. The read falls 3 residues short of the CDR3 end, and the missing part is taken from the germline J gene. The chain has TRBV7-2 and TRBJ2-1, with 9 bases matching TRBD2. With 6 bases clipped from V and 9 bases from J, the junction kept 9 bases outside the gene matches. The CDR3 length is 14 residues. The germline CDR1 and CDR2 sequences are SGHTA and FQGNSA. Incomplete CDR3 DNA: TGTGCCAGCAGGAAGAATGGACTAGCGCTTGAG. Its translation is CASRKNGLALE. From start to end, the CDR3 is CASRKNGLALEQFF.

On this clone: The read ends 3 residues early relative to the CDR3; the germline J gene fills the gap. The V gene is TRBV6-1, the J gene TRBJ1-1; maybe TRBD1 (5 bases). Germline CDR1 MNHNS, CDR2 SASEGT. The CDR3 is 14 residues long. The V gene lost 4 bases and the J gene lost 1 base, with 10 bases spanning the gap. The DNA read from the CDR3 is TGTGCCAGCAGTGTGGGGCGGACGAACACTGAA. It translates to CASSVGRTNTE. The whole CDR3 region reads CASSVGRTNTEAFF.